The next 19 T cell receptor beta chains were all read from a single sample in a study of blood T cell repertoires in COVID-19 (dated by TCRdb to 2019 to 2021). Library prep was done by the immunoSEQ multiplex PCR assay. The table comes from immuneACCESS by way of TCRdb, which keeps in-frame sequences with V and J called. Part of the clones is missing from these tables; in studies checked, under half for an unresolved V gene and the rest for unknown reasons. This sample lists 100,000 to 150,000 clones; nearly 90% were detected once. The ten largest clonotypes hold 3.8% of the sample. The source material was peripheral blood. Receptors were obtained from a woman aged 55-70 years with COVID-19, enrolled during active disease.

The chain has TRBV18 and TRBJ1-4; TRBD1 aligns across 10 bases. The CDR3 has 17 residues. From germline, CDR1 is KGHSH and CDR2 LQKENI. V shed 3 bases, J shed 5 bases, and the junction held 9 bases outside the gene matches. The CDR3 DNA is TGTGCCAGCTCACCGGGGATCGCGGGACAGGGGAATGAAAAACTGTTTTTT. This encodes CASSPGIAGQGNEKLFF. Using reference TRBV18 and TRBJ1-4 for the parts outside the CDR3, the full variable domain is NAGVMQNPRHLVRRRGQEARLRCSPMKGHSHVYWYRQLPEEGLKFMVYLQKENIIDESGMPKERFSAEFPKEGPSILRIQQVVRGDSAAYFCASSPGIAGQGNEKLFFGSGTQLSVL.

This clone was counted only a few times. CDR3 in amino acids: CASSKIKSSGANVLTF. DNA of the CDR3: TGTGCCAGCAGCAAGATTAAGAGCTCTGGGGCCAACGTCCTGACTTTC. The rearrangement uses TRBV2 and TRBJ2-6; D unclear. The CDR3 extends over 16 amino acids. Per the germline V gene, CDR1 is SNHLY and CDR2 is FYNNEI. V was cut by 6 bases and J by 0 bases, with 12 bases left in between.

The chain is built from TRBV11-3 and TRBJ2-7, with D perhaps TRBD1 (5 bases). V was shortened by 0 bases and J by 5 bases, with 26 bases between the two germline ends. The CDR3 is 19 amino acids. CDR1 is SGHNT, CDR2 YENEEA, per germline. CDR3 protein: CASSLDSRFNRNLSHEQYF. CDR3 DNA: TGTGCCAGCAGCTTAGATAGCCGCTTTAACAGGAATTTGTCCCACGAGCAGTACTTC.

This clone was observed a handful of times. The chain couples TRBV5-4 to TRBJ1-3; D perhaps matches TRBD1 (6 bases). There are 14 residues in the CDR3. Germline loops: CDR1 SGHNT, CDR2 YYREEE (reference sequence). Trimming pared 2 bases from V and 2 bases from J, leaving 8 bases between. CDR3 sequence (DNA): TGTGCCAGCAGCTTATGGACAGCTGGAAACACCATATATTTT. Translated: CASSLWTAGNTIYF.

The genes are TRBV30 and TRBJ1-5, with TRBD1 identical over 7 bases. The J segment lost 7 bases and the V segment lost 2 bases, leaving 5 bases of the junction unmatched. The CDR3 spans 13 residues. CDR1 and CDR2 from the germline V gene are GTSNPN and SVGIG (reference sequence). This chain's CDR3 is CAWSKGAEQPQHF. The CDR3 nucleotides are TGTGCCTGGAGTAAGGGGGCGGAACAGCCCCAGCATTTT.

The V call is TRBV7-2, the J call TRBJ2-1; D is unresolved. The CDR3 consists of 13 residues. Germline V gene lookup returns CDR1 SGHTA and CDR2 FQGNSA. V shed 3 bases and J shed 7 bases, with 10 bases lying between them. CDR3 protein: CASSFEPGNEQFF. The CDR3 DNA sequence: TGTGCCAGCAGCTTCGAGCCCGGTAATGAGCAGTTCTTC. Looking up the rest from reference TRBV7-2 and TRBJ2-1 gives the full variable domain: GAGVSQSPSNKVTEKGKDVELRCDPISGHTALYWYRQSLGQGLEFLIYFQGNSAPDKSGLPSDRFSAERTGGSVSTLTIQRTQQEDSAVYLCASSFEPGNEQFFGPGTRLTVL.

The chain carries TRBV6-2 or TRBV6-3 and TRBJ2-1, with 8 bases identical to TRBD2. The CDR3 covers 17 residues. Germline V gives CDR1 MNHEY, CDR2 SVGEGT. With V trimmed by 2 bases and J by 1 base, 7 bases remained unmatched. As DNA, the CDR3 is TGTGCCAGCAGTTACCAACCTAGCGGGCGGTCCTACAATGAGCAGTTCTTC. It yields the protein CASSYQPSGRSYNEQFF.

The chain has TRBV7-8 and TRBJ2-3; 11 nucleotides agree with TRBD2. Germline CDR1 and CDR2: SGHVS and FQNEAQ. The V gene end was trimmed by 5 bases and the J gene end by 3 bases; junction bases not matched to a gene: 10. The CDR3 runs to 17 residues. CDR3 DNA: TGTGCCAGCAGCCCCCCGACTAGCGGGGTGGAGACAGATACGCAGTATTTT. It specifies CASSPPTSGVETDTQYF.

This chain links TRBV5-6 with TRBJ1-2, with 7 bases matching TRBD1. CDR3 length: 14 amino acids. CDR1 SGHDT and CDR2 YYEEEE come from the germline V gene. J was trimmed by 4 bases and V by 1 base; bases with no gene match: 4. In nucleotides, the CDR3 is TGTGCCAGCAGCTTGCCGGGACAGCCCTATGGCTACACCTTC. Encoded protein: CASSLPGQPYGYTF.

The chain recombines TRBV30 with TRBJ1-3; D is undetermined. The V end lost 2 bases, the J end lost 7 bases, and 18 bases lay between the germline ends. This CDR3 has 15 residues. Germline CDR1 reads GTSNPN; CDR2 reads SVGIG (reference sequence). The CDR3 DNA sequence: TGTGCCTGGAGTAATCCCTCCCTCCGCGGGAACACCATATATTTT. Translated: CAWSNPSLRGNTIYF.

The CDR3 region is CASSGLAGGPYEQYF. The CDR3 DNA reads TGTGCCAGCAGTGGACTAGCGGGGGGCCCCTACGAGCAGTACTTC. The J gene is TRBJ2-7, the V gene TRBV6-6; TRBD2 agrees at 14 bases. Losses at the gene ends were 5 bases for V and 2 bases for J; bases not matched to a gene: 2. The CDR3 is made up of 15 amino acids. Germline-derived CDR1 and CDR2 are MNHNY and SVGAGI (reference sequence).

This rearrangement joins TRBV7-6 to TRBJ1-6, with TRBD1 as a possible D gene (6 bases). This CDR3 comprises 15 residues. V lost 5 bases, J lost 2 bases, and 10 bases lay in between. Germline-derived CDR1 and CDR2 are SGHVS and FNYEAQ. Here the CDR3 reads CASSKGVAYNSPLHF. CDR3 bases: TGTGCCAGCAGCAAGGGGGTTGCCTATAATTCACCCCTCCACTTT.

The V gene is TRBV4-2, the J gene TRBJ1-6; a weak D match, TRBD1 (5 bases). The V end was cut by 3 bases, the J end by 5 bases, with 14 bases between. The CDR3 is made up of 16 amino acids. Germline V gene lookup returns CDR1 LGHNA and CDR2 YNFKEQ. The CDR3 sequence: CASSQELGGDNSPLHF. CDR3 sequence (DNA): TGTGCCAGCAGCCAGGAACTCGGGGGGGATAATTCACCCCTCCACTTT.

This sequence joins TRBV6-2 or TRBV6-3 and TRBJ2-7; D perhaps matches TRBD2 (5 bases). This CDR3 region has 14 residues. The germline V gene encodes CDR1 MNHEY and CDR2 SVGEGT. V gave up 5 bases and J gave up 1 base, with 12 bases separating them. The CDR3 region is CASSNPGVSYEQYF. CDR3 nucleotide sequence: TGTGCCAGCAGTAACCCCGGGGTTTCCTACGAGCAGTACTTC.

This sequence joins TRBV3-1 (or the pseudogene TRBV3-2) and TRBJ2-3; tentative D call: TRBD2 (5 bases). The V and J ends lost 3 bases and 0 bases respectively, with 10 bases between them. The CDR3 length is 15 residues. Per germline, CDR1 LGHDT and CDR2 YNNKEL (reference sequence). In DNA, the CDR3 is TGTGCCAGCAGCCAGTTAAGCGGAAGCACAGATACGCAGTATTTT. This gives the protein CASSQLSGSTDTQYF.

The rearrangement links TRBV5-6 to TRBJ2-7; no reliable D call. Per the germline V gene, CDR1 is SGHDT and CDR2 is YYEEEE. Trimming removed 0 bases from V and 2 bases from J, with 12 bases in between. The CDR3 spans 15 residues. The CDR3 is CASSLAGVRPYEQYF. CDR3 in DNA: TGTGCCAGCAGCTTGGCCGGAGTCAGACCCTACGAGCAGTACTTC.

This clone was detected once. V and J are TRBV25-1 and TRBJ2-7; maybe TRBD2 (7 bases). The germline CDR1 and CDR2 sequences are MGHDK and SYGVNS. V was pared by 6 bases and J by 7 bases, with 19 bases between. The CDR3 covers 14 residues. The CDR3 loop reads CASRPRGGRQEQYF. CDR3 nucleotide sequence: TGTGCCAGCAGACCGAGGGGGGGGCGTCAAGAGCAGTACTTC.

The chain employs TRBV19 and TRBJ2-3; 14 bases are a match to TRBD2. V shed 5 bases and J 5 bases; nucleotides not matched to a gene: 6. Germline CDR1 reads LNHDA; CDR2 reads SQIVND (reference sequence). The CDR3 is made up of 16 amino acids. The CDR3 loop is CASSATGTSGGDTQYF. The CDR3 DNA reads as TGTGCCAGTAGTGCCACCGGGACTAGCGGGGGAGATACGCAGTATTTT.

The chain uses TRBV2 and TRBJ1-1, with a possible D match to TRBD1 (6 bases). Trimming pared 5 bases from V and 5 bases from J, leaving 18 bases between. CDR1 and CDR2 (germline): SNHLY, FYNNEI. The CDR3 is 15 residues long. The DNA for the CDR3 is TGTGCCAGCAGTCCTCCACGTGGGGGCAGGACTGAAGCTTTCTTT. It translates to CASSPPRGGRTEAFF.